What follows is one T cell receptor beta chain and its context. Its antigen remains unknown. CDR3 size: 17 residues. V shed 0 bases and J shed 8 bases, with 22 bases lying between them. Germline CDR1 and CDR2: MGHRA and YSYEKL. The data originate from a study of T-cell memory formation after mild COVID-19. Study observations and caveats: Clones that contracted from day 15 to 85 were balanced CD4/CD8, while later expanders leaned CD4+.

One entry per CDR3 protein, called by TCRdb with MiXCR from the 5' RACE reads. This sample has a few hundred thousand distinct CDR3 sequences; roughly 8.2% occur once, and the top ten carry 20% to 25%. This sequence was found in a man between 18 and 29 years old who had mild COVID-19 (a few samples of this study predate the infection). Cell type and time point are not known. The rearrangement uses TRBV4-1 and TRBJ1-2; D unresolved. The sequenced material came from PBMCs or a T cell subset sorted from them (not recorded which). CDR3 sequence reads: CASSQDRADQGLGGYTF. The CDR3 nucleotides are TGCGCCAGCAGCCAAGATCGGGCGGACCAAGGACTAGGCGGCTACACCTTC.